This TCR beta chain stems from a study of T cell responses to AZD1222 COVID-19 vaccine. Produced via immunoSEQ multiplex PCR; TCRdb's table is partial and in-frame only. This table holds about 180,000 clones, roughly 91% found once. Trimming cost V 4 bases and J 6 bases, with 18 bases left between them. This CDR3 comprises 15 residues. Comment on this clone: Its antigen remains unidentified.

The study, taken as a whole, reports: Increased Spike-specific TCR breadth and depth were observed after two AZD1222 doses.

J is TRBJ1-1 and V is TRBV23-1; D is perhaps TRBD1 (6 bases). TRBV23-1 qualifies as an ORF whose function is uncertain. The sample here was peripheral blood, taken 28 days after the second dose of the MenACWY control vaccine. This sequence originates from an adult who received the MenACWY meningococcal vaccine as a control. CDR3 nucleotide sequence: TGCGCCAGCAGTCTCTATTGGGGGGCTGGGGCTGAAGCTTTCTTT. Protein sequence: CASSLYWGAGAEAFF.